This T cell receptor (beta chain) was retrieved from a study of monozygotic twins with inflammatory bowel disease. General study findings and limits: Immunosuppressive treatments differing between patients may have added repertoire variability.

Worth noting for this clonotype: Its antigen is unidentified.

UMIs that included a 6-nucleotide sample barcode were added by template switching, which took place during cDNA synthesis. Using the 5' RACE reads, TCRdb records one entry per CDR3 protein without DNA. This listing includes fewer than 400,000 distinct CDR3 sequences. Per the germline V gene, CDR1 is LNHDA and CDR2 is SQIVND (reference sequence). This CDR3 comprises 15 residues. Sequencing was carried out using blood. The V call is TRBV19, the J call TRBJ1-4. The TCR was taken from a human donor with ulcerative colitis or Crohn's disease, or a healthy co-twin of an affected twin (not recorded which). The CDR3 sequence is CASKAAAATNEKLFF.